The following is a T cell receptor beta chain sequence with its context. This entry comes from a study of blood T cell repertoires in COVID-19. Authors' processing steps: Using reference gene primer amplification, nucleated cell counts were estimated. Sequencing used immunoSEQ multiplex PCR; TCRdb keeps in-frame clones, though not all of them. Clone size and V and J calls were adopted from that table, with D and trimming inferred from the DNA. Of some 150,000 clones in the sample, 84% were seen once. This CDR3 comprises 14 residues. The V segment lost 7 bases and the J segment 5 bases; nucleotides outside the gene matches: 8. Germline loops: CDR1 MNHEY, CDR2 SVGAGI.

The TCR was taken from a man aged 70-80 years with acute or convalescent COVID-19. The chain combines TRBV6-5 with TRBJ1-1, with 9 nucleotides matching TRBD1. Sequencing was carried out using peripheral blood. CDR3 protein: CASIVDRGGTEAFF. The CDR3 DNA reads as TGTGCCAGCATTGTGGACAGGGGAGGGACTGAAGCTTTCTTT.